This TCR beta chain was found in a study of shared clonotypes between healthy human individuals. About the study: Per donor, three plates held CD4 naive cells, three held CD4 memory, two held CD8 naive and one held CD8 memory.

Deep was the level used in running the assay. Using immunoSEQ multiplex PCR, the repertoire was profiled, and TCRdb retains in-frame clones only, with some absent. The sample includes 2 million to 3 million clones, approximately 94% seen only once; the top ten take 0.36%. CDR1 is SGDLS and CDR2 is YYNGEE in the germline V gene. The CDR3 is made up of 15 amino acids. Trimming stripped 3 bases from V and 3 bases from J, with 13 bases between. This clone was counted once. The sequence derives from a man between 18 and 35 years old in good health. Some clones in this sample may be carry-over from other donors' samples. Material: naive CD4+ T cells from PBMCs. Subset: CD45RA+ positively selected. The rearrangement links TRBV9 to TRBJ1-5; maybe TRBD1 (6 bases). The CDR3 coding sequence is TGTGCCAGCAGCGCCGCGGGGGCCTCCAATCAGCCCCAGCATTTT. This sequence encodes CASSAAGASNQPQHF.